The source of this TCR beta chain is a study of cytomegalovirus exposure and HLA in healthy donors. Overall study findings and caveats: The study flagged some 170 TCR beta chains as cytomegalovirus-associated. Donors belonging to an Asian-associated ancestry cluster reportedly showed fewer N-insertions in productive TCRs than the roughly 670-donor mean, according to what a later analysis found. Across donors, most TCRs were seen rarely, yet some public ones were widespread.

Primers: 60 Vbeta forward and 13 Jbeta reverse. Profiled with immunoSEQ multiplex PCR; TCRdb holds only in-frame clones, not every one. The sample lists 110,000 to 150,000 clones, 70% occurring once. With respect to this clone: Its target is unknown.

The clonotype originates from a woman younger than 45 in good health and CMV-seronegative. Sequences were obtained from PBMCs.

The CDR3 protein is CASTLGIGTGANVLTF. In nucleotides, the CDR3 is TGTGCCAGCACTCTCGGCATCGGGACTGGGGCCAACGTCCTGACTTTC. The chain couples TRBV9 to TRBJ2-6, with a weak D call TRBD2 (5 bases). Trimming removed 6 bases at V and 2 bases at J, with 15 bases between. The CDR3 covers 16 residues. CDR1 SGDLS and CDR2 YYNGEE come from the germline V gene.